These 21 T cell receptor beta chains came from one sample sequenced in a study of blood T cell repertoires in COVID-19. Libraries were prepared by immunoSEQ multiplex PCR; TCRdb keeps only in-frame clonotypes and omits some of them. The sample gives approximately 250,000 clones, 86% of which show up once; around 2% is in the top ten. The sequenced sample was peripheral blood. All receptors derive from a man aged 30 to 45 who had recovered from COVID-19.

The CDR3 region has the DNA TGTGCCAGCACCGGGACAGGGGTATACAATGAGCAGTTCTTC. Its translation: CASTGTGVYNEQFF. This chain uses TRBV2 with TRBJ2-1, with TRBD1 identical over 10 bases. The germline V gene has CDR1 SNHLY and CDR2 FYNNEI. The CDR3 spans 14 residues. V gave up 7 bases and J gave up 4 bases; unmatched junction bases: 4. Full variable domain (outside the CDR3, taken from reference TRBV2 and TRBJ2-1): EPEVTQTPSHQVTQMGQEVILRCVPISNHLYFYWYRQILGQKVEFLVSFYNNEISEKSEIFDDQFSVERPDGSNFTLKIRSTKLEDSAMYFCASTGTGVYNEQFFGPGTRLTVL.

CDR3 DNA: TGTGCCAGTAGTACCAGAGGAGGCGGGGGGAGAGAGACCCAGTACTTC. Protein product: CASSTRGGGGRETQYF. This chain joins TRBV19 and TRBJ2-5; 8 bases fit TRBD2. The trim removed 4 bases at V and 4 bases at J, leaving 11 bases unmatched. This CDR3 contains 16 residues. CDR1 and CDR2 from the germline V gene are LNHDA and SQIVND (reference sequence).

This chain links TRBV19 with TRBJ1-1, with D unresolved. The CDR3 consists of 15 residues. The V gene lost 4 bases and the J gene lost 1 base, with 13 bases spanning the gap. Germline lookup yields CDR1 LNHDA and CDR2 SQIVND (reference sequence). CDR3 in amino acids: CASSTQLGRNTEAFF. CDR3 DNA sequence: TGTGCCAGTAGTACCCAATTGGGGAGGAACACTGAAGCTTTCTTT.

The chain has TRBV7-9 and TRBJ2-3; unclear D gene. V shed 0 bases and J shed 2 bases, with 15 bases lying between them. CDR1 is SEHNR and CDR2 is FQNEAQ in the germline V gene (reference sequence). This CDR3 has 17 residues. CDR3 in DNA: TGTGCCAGCAGCTTAGCGCGAGAGTCCTCCTTCACAGATACGCAGTATTTT. Its translation: CASSLARESSFTDTQYF.

This chain uses TRBV11-2 with TRBJ2-4, with D possibly TRBD1 on 5 matching bases. This CDR3 comprises 17 residues. CDR1 is SGHAT, CDR2 FQNNGV, per germline. The V end was cut by 1 base, the J end by 1 base, with 14 bases between. This CDR3 reads CASSLVAQGPAKNIQYF. The CDR3, as DNA: TGTGCCAGCAGCTTAGTTGCTCAGGGCCCGGCCAAAAACATTCAGTACTTC.

The chain recombines TRBV7-2 with TRBJ1-2, with D possibly TRBD1 on 5 matching bases. CDR3 length: 16 residues. CDR1 is SGHTA and CDR2 is FQGNSA in the germline V gene. Deletions cut 8 bases from V and 5 bases from J, with 24 bases between. DNA of the CDR3: TGTGCCAGCCGGACGGCGGGAGGGCAGGGAGTATATGGCTACACCTTC. Translation: CASRTAGGQGVYGYTF.

The chain has TRBV19 and TRBJ1-5; 8 bases are a match to TRBD1. This CDR3 comprises 15 residues. CDR1 is LNHDA and CDR2 is SQIVND in the germline V gene (reference sequence). V gave up 5 bases and J gave up 6 bases; unmatched junction bases: 9. In DNA, the CDR3 is TGTGCCAGTAGTTTCCTTGGACAGGGCGGTCAGCCCCAGCATTTT. Protein product: CASSFLGQGGQPQHF.

The chain uses TRBV24-1 and TRBJ2-3; 9 bases are a match to TRBD1. Germline-derived CDR1 and CDR2 are KGHDR and SFDVKD. The length of the CDR3 is 16 residues. V lost 2 bases, J lost 6 bases, and 8 bases stayed unmatched. The chain's CDR3 is CATSDYRDREGDTQYF. The CDR3 DNA reads TGTGCCACCAGTGATTACCGGGACAGGGAAGGGGATACGCAGTATTTT.

The chain has TRBV6-5 and TRBJ2-2; 8 nucleotides line up with TRBD2. Germline trimming cut 4 bases from V and 2 bases from J; bases unmatched to any gene: 6. From germline, CDR1 is MNHEY and CDR2 SVGAGI. CDR3 length: 16 amino acids. CDR3 DNA: TGTGCCAGCAGTTCCCCAGCGGGGGTAAACACCGGGGAGCTGTTTTTT. Translated, it gives CASSSPAGVNTGELFF.

This chain links TRBV27 with TRBJ2-2; D gene unclear. V lost 6 bases, J lost 3 bases, and 11 bases lay in between. CDR3 length equals 14 residues. CDR1 and CDR2 from the germline V gene are MNHEY and SMNVEV (reference sequence). CDR3 in DNA: TGTGCCAGCAGGATGAGTACAGACACCGGGGAGCTGTTTTTT. It specifies CASRMSTDTGELFF.

The rearrangement joins TRBV13 to TRBJ2-7, with no clear D. Trimming took 5 bases from V and 5 from J, leaving 19 bases between them. This CDR3 region has 15 residues. Looked up from germline, CDR1 is PRHDT and CDR2 is FYEKMQ (reference sequence). For the CDR3, the DNA is TGTGCCAGCAGCCGCCGGTCTTCCGCCCAGGACGAGCAGTACTTC. It specifies CASSRRSSAQDEQYF.

CDR3 bases: TGCGCCAGCAGCCATGGACAGGGAGAGACCCAGTACTTC. Protein sequence: CASSHGQGETQYF. This rearrangement joins TRBV5-1 to TRBJ2-5; 8 nucleotides line up with TRBD1. Germline V gene data show CDR1 as SGHRS and CDR2 as YFSETQ. V was pared by 4 bases and J by 4 bases, with 3 bases of the junction left unmatched. CDR3 length: 13 amino acids.

As to this clone: The junction shows a germline mismatch at one end, possibly a read error. V gene TRBV6-6 combines with J gene TRBJ2-3; TRBD2 matches at 12 bases. The V gene's germline CDR1 is MNHNY and CDR2 SVGAGI (reference sequence). CDR3 length: 15 amino acids. The CDR3 DNA sequence: TGTGCCAGCAGACAACTAGCGGGGGGCACGGATACGCAGTATTTT. Amino acid sequence: CASRQLAGGTDTQYF.

This chain links TRBV2 with TRBJ1-5; D is unclear. V lost 7 bases, J lost 9 bases, and 13 bases lay in between. The CDR3 has 12 residues. Germline CDR1 and CDR2: SNHLY and FYNNEI. The CDR3 is CASTEPGGPQHF. The CDR3 DNA follows: TGTGCCAGCACCGAACCGGGAGGGCCCCAGCATTTT.

This clone was found a few times. The chain couples TRBV5-1 to TRBJ2-5; possibly TRBD2 for D (7 bases). The V end lost 2 bases, the J end lost 3 bases, and 11 bases lay between the germline ends. Germline V gives CDR1 SGHRS, CDR2 YFSETQ. The CDR3 is 14 residues long. CDR3: CASSLTGREETQYF. DNA for the CDR3: TGCGCCAGCAGCTTAACAGGGAGGGAAGAGACCCAGTACTTC.

This chain joins TRBV4-3 and TRBJ1-6, with TRBD1 matching over 7 bases. The CDR3 is 15 residues long. The germline gives CDR1 LGHNA, CDR2 YSLEER. J gave up 11 bases and V 0 bases, and 7 bases lay outside the gene matches. The CDR3 spells CASSQDHRGRTPLHF. In DNA form, the CDR3 reads TGCGCCAGCAGCCAAGATCACAGGGGCAGGACACCCCTCCACTTT.

This clone appeared a few times. The rearrangement uses TRBV5-1 and TRBJ2-7, with 7 bases identical to TRBD1. Germline-derived CDR1 and CDR2 are SGHRS and YFSETQ. This CDR3 has 13 amino acids. With 4 bases clipped from V and 3 bases from J, the junction kept 4 bases outside the gene matches. The DNA for the CDR3 is TGCGCCAGCAGCAGGGGACAGCTCTACGAGCAGTACTTC. It is translated as CASSRGQLYEQYF.

The rearrangement uses TRBV3-1 (or the pseudogene TRBV3-2) and TRBJ1-2; D may be TRBD1 (6 bases). The CDR3 is 12 amino acids. Trimming left V 4 bases short and J 6 bases short, with 9 bases between. CDR1 is LGHDT and CDR2 is YNNKEL in the germline V gene (reference sequence). The CDR3 DNA follows: TGTGCCAGCAGCCTCGGGACAAATGGCTACACCTTC. It yields the protein CASSLGTNGYTF.

The genes are TRBV2 and TRBJ1-1; TRBD1 aligns across 7 bases. CDR3 size: 15 residues. Germline V gene lookup returns CDR1 SNHLY and CDR2 FYNNEI. Trimming at V came to 6 bases and at J to 6 bases, leaving 13 bases not matched to a gene. The CDR3 bases are TGTGCCAGCAGCGGTACCCTGGGGACAGACTCTGAAGCTTTCTTT. It codes for CASSGTLGTDSEAFF.

The gene calls are TRBV2 and TRBJ1-3; D remains unclear. V lost 7 bases to trimming and J lost 0 bases, with 10 bases between them. The CDR3 has 14 residues. Germline CDR1 reads SNHLY; CDR2 reads FYNNEI. CDR3 nucleotides: TGTGCCAGCACTGCAGGTTCCTCTGGAAACACCATATATTTT. Encoded protein: CASTAGSSGNTIYF.

The chain couples TRBV6-5 to TRBJ2-3, with 7 nucleotides matching TRBD1. The CDR3 length is 15 residues. Trimming at V came to 0 bases and at J to 2 bases, leaving 2 bases not matched to a gene. CDR1 MNHEY and CDR2 SVGAGI come from the germline V gene. The CDR3 sequence: CASSYSGQTTDTQYF. DNA for the CDR3: TGTGCCAGCAGTTACTCGGGACAGACCACAGATACGCAGTATTTT.